These 30 T cell receptor beta chains were all obtained from the same sample, sequenced in a study of CD8+ T cells in alopecia areata. Treatment defined: oral pan-JAK inhibitor, 5-10 mg twice daily. cDNA prepared by RNA extraction and subsequent reverse transcription served as the template for sequencing. Assay used: immunoSEQ multiplex PCR; TCRdb lists only in-frame clones, some missing. The sample includes 150,000 to 200,000 clones, less than 70% of them seen just once. Specimen: CD4+ T cells sorted from blood, collected at week 24, from a patient treated with tofacitinib. The receptors stem from a human donor with alopecia areata.

V gene TRBV2 combines with J gene TRBJ1-6; possible D gene TRBD1, 5 bases. This CDR3 region has 12 residues. Germline loops: CDR1 SNHLY, CDR2 FYNNEI. V was cut by 5 bases and J by 10 bases, with 9 bases left in between. CDR3 in amino acids: CASSQGFSPLHF. The CDR3, as DNA: TGTGCCAGCAGTCAGGGATTCTCACCCCTCCACTTT.

The rearrangement joins TRBV4-1 to TRBJ2-2; a weak D match, TRBD1 (5 bases). The length of the CDR3 is 16 residues. Trimming removed 4 bases from V and 6 bases from J, with 18 bases in between. Germline V gene lookup returns CDR1 MGHRA and CDR2 YSYEKL. This CDR3 reads CASSPRQGWSAGELFF. In nucleotides, the CDR3 is TGCGCCAGCAGCCCACGGCAGGGATGGAGTGCCGGGGAGCTGTTTTTT.

In the case of this clone: Different DNA sequences within this sample yield the same CDR3. This sequence joins TRBV30 and TRBJ2-7; D is uncertain. The CDR3 totals 12 residues. Germline-derived CDR1 and CDR2 are GTSNPN and SVGIG (reference sequence). V lost 2 bases and J 1 base, leaving 6 bases between the germline ends. CDR3 nucleotide sequence: TGTGCCTGGAGTTCCTCTTCCTACGAGCAGTACTTC. Its translation is CAWSSSSYEQYF.

V and J are TRBV30 and TRBJ2-7; perhaps D is TRBD1 or TRBD2 (6 bases each). The CDR3 is made up of 13 amino acids. Trimming stripped 1 base from V and 5 bases from J, with 12 bases between. Germline V gene sequence: CDR1 GTSNPN, CDR2 SVGIG (reference sequence). The CDR3 sequence is CAWSETGRNEQYF. CDR3 sequence (DNA): TGTGCCTGGAGTGAAACAGGGAGGAACGAGCAGTACTTC.

This clone was seen a few times. This chain connects TRBV21-1 to TRBJ2-7; TRBD1 is the table's D call and was not checked against the DNA. TRBV21-1 is labeled a pseudogene. The CDR3 spans 13 residues. The chain's CDR3 is CASSTNRGYEQYF. The DNA for the CDR3 is TGTGCCAGCAGCACAAACAGGGGGTACGAGCAGTACTTC.

A note on this clone: One end of the junction varies from germline; a read error may be responsible. V gene TRBV5-1 combines with J gene TRBJ2-5; D may be TRBD1 (6 bases). Germline assignment: CDR1 SGHRS and CDR2 YFSETQ. CDR3 length equals 13 residues. CDR3: CASSSWGQGTQYF. The CDR3 nucleotides read TGCGCCAGCAGTTCATGGGGGCAAGGGACCCAGTACTTC.

The chain recombines TRBV4-2 with TRBJ1-1; D gene unclear. The CDR3 runs to 15 residues. Germline V gene sequence: CDR1 LGHNA, CDR2 YNFKEQ. V was shortened by 0 bases and J by 5 bases, with 13 bases between the two germline ends. The CDR3 spells CASSQDDVWSTEAFF. CDR3 sequence (DNA): TGTGCCAGCAGCCAAGATGACGTATGGTCGACTGAAGCTTTCTTT.

The chain has TRBV5-1 and TRBJ2-7; 8 bases are a match to TRBD2. Germline trimming cut 0 bases from V and 5 bases from J; bases unmatched to any gene: 7. This CDR3 spans 15 amino acids. Germline loops: CDR1 SGHRS, CDR2 YFSETQ. The CDR3 DNA is TGCGCCAGCAGCTTGGAAGGGACTAGAACTCACGAGCAGTACTTC. Protein product: CASSLEGTRTHEQYF. Complete variable domain (other parts from reference TRBV5-1 and TRBJ2-7): KAGVTQTPRYLIKTRGQQVTLSCSPISGHRSVSWYQQTPGQGLQFLFEYFSETQRNKGNFPGRFSGRQFSNSRSEMNVSTLELGDSALYLCASSLEGTRTHEQYFGPGTRLTVT.

In its sample, this clone was seen a few times. The J gene is TRBJ2-7, the V gene TRBV20-1; 7 nucleotides agree with TRBD2. With 5 bases clipped from V and 6 bases from J, the junction kept 4 bases outside the gene matches. There are 11 residues in the CDR3. Germline CDR1 and CDR2: DFQATT and SNEGSKA (reference sequence). The CDR3 loop is CSAVRTSEQYF. The CDR3 DNA follows: TGCAGTGCTGTAAGGACTAGCGAGCAGTACTTC.

This clone was recorded only once. The chain's CDR3 is CASMKNTEAFF. CDR3 DNA sequence: TGTGCCTCGATGAAGAACACTGAAGCTTTCTTT. The V gene is TRBV30, the J gene TRBJ1-1; no clear D gene. The CDR3 extends over 11 amino acids. The germline V and J ends were trimmed by 7 bases and 1 base, with 7 bases remaining between them. Per germline, CDR1 GTSNPN and CDR2 SVGIG (reference sequence).

This chain joins TRBV27 and TRBJ2-5; D gene unclear. Germline V CDR1 and CDR2: MNHEY, SMNVEV (reference sequence). Trimming pared 4 bases from V and 5 bases from J, leaving 14 bases between. The CDR3 extends over 14 amino acids. The CDR3 spells CASSSLLRLETQYF. Written as DNA, the CDR3 is TGTGCCAGCAGTTCTCTACTCCGTTTGGAGACCCAGTACTTC.

The J gene is TRBJ2-1, the V gene TRBV5-1; 11 bases align to TRBD2. CDR3 length: 16 amino acids. Germline V gene data show CDR1 as SGHRS and CDR2 as YFSETQ. After removal of 4 bases from V and 3 bases from J, the junction contained 6 bases not matched to a gene. The CDR3 sequence is CASSGGLAAIYNEQFF. The DNA for the CDR3 is TGCGCCAGCAGCGGGGGACTAGCGGCTATCTACAATGAGCAGTTCTTC.

The sample holds a few counts of this clone. This chain connects TRBV4-2 to TRBJ2-5, with 8 positions matching TRBD1. V was pared by 1 base and J by 1 base, with 2 bases of the junction left unmatched. Germline lookup yields CDR1 LGHNA and CDR2 YNFKEQ. The CDR3 spans 15 residues. CDR3 residues: CASSQADRGQETQYF. The CDR3 DNA follows: TGTGCCAGCAGCCAAGCCGACAGGGGCCAAGAGACCCAGTACTTC.

J is TRBJ1-1 and V is TRBV2; D gene uncertain. CDR1 and CDR2 from the germline V gene are SNHLY and FYNNEI. Between the trimmed V and J ends, which lost 4 bases and 0 bases, there was a span of 9 bases. The CDR3 covers 14 residues. Here the CDR3 DNA reads TGTGCCAGCAGTGGTTTAGCAATGAACACTGAAGCTTTCTTT. Its translation is CASSGLAMNTEAFF.

V is TRBV6-5 and J is TRBJ1-1; no firm D call. The V and J ends lost 5 bases and 4 bases respectively, with 14 bases between them. The CDR3 has 14 residues. The germline V gene encodes CDR1 MNHEY and CDR2 SVGAGI. CDR3 in amino acids: CASSTPGFGTEAFF. The CDR3 DNA reads as TGTGCCAGCAGTACACCTGGCTTTGGCACTGAAGCTTTCTTT.

This clone was detected a few times. The chain couples TRBV6-5 to TRBJ1-5; tentatively, D is TRBD1 (5 bases). Germline values: CDR1 MNHEY, CDR2 SVGAGI. The CDR3 consists of 13 residues. The germline V and J ends were trimmed by 6 bases and 6 bases, with 12 bases remaining between them. CDR3 DNA sequence: TGTGCCAGCAGACCGGGACTATCTCAGCCCCAGCATTTT. Its translation is CASRPGLSQPQHF.

This clone was seen a few times. CDR3: CASSQPGGGHNEKLFF. The CDR3 bases are TGTGCCAGCAGCCAACCAGGGGGGGGGCACAATGAAAAACTGTTTTTT. This chain joins TRBV6-6 and TRBJ1-4; 7 bases line up with TRBD1. The V segment lost 6 bases and the J segment 5 bases; nucleotides outside the gene matches: 12. The CDR3 has 16 residues. CDR1 MNHNY and CDR2 SVGAGI come from the germline V gene (reference sequence).

The J gene is TRBJ1-2, the V gene TRBV30; no firm D call. CDR3 length equals 13 residues. V was shortened by 3 bases and J by 4 bases, with 12 bases between the two germline ends. Germline loops: CDR1 GTSNPN, CDR2 SVGIG (reference sequence). This CDR3 reads CAWSPVGSYGYTF. The CDR3 DNA sequence: TGTGCCTGGAGCCCGGTGGGTAGCTATGGCTACACCTTC.

This clone occurred once. The chain uses TRBV30 and TRBJ1-2; TRBD1 matches 8 bases. This CDR3 contains 14 residues. CDR1 GTSNPN and CDR2 SVGIG come from the germline V gene (reference sequence). After removal of 0 bases from V and 4 bases from J, the junction contained 4 bases not matched to a gene. CDR3 nucleotides: TGTGCCTGGAGTGTAGCAGGGGGCGGCTATGGCTACACCTTC. Its protein product is CAWSVAGGGYGYTF.

The chain uses TRBV5-1 and TRBJ2-7; D is unresolved. Trimming pared 0 bases from V and 1 base from J, leaving 2 bases between. The CDR3 loop spans 12 amino acids. Looked up from germline, CDR1 is SGHRS and CDR2 is YFSETQ. The CDR3 here is CASSLESYEQYF. The CDR3 DNA is TGCGCCAGCAGCTTGGAGTCCTACGAGCAGTACTTC. The entire variable domain, with the rest obtained from reference TRBV5-1 and TRBJ2-7, is as follows: KAGVTQTPRYLIKTRGQQVTLSCSPISGHRSVSWYQQTPGQGLQFLFEYFSETQRNKGNFPGRFSGRQFSNSRSEMNVSTLELGDSALYLCASSLESYEQYFGPGTRLTVT.

The J gene is TRBJ1-2, the V gene TRBV11-2; 8 bases are shared with TRBD1. Germline-derived CDR1 and CDR2 are SGHAT and FQNNGV. There are 14 residues in the CDR3. Germline trimming cut 5 bases from V and 6 bases from J; bases unmatched to any gene: 8. CDR3 residues: CASSRGQALNGYTF. DNA of the CDR3: TGTGCCAGCAGCAGGGGACAGGCCTTGAATGGCTACACCTTC.

This clone was counted a few times. V and J are TRBV29-1 and TRBJ2-7, with 7 nucleotides matching TRBD1. The CDR3 is 13 residues long. V was clipped by 6 bases and J by 0 bases; unmatched bases: 5. The germline CDR1 and CDR2 sequences are SQVTM and ANQGSEA. This CDR3 is CSVTTGSSYEQYF. The CDR3 DNA reads as TGCAGCGTCACGACAGGGAGCTCCTACGAGCAGTACTTC.

The chain has TRBV30 and TRBJ1-1, with D perhaps TRBD1 (5 bases). Germline V gene lookup returns CDR1 GTSNPN and CDR2 SVGIG (reference sequence). CDR3 length: 11 amino acids. V dropped 3 bases and J dropped 8 bases, with 10 bases sitting between them. DNA for the CDR3: TGTGCCTGGAGGAGGGACCTAGAAGCTTTCTTT. This sequence encodes CAWRRDLEAFF.

V gene TRBV30 combines with J gene TRBJ2-3; no firm D call. Germline V gene lookup returns CDR1 GTSNPN and CDR2 SVGIG (reference sequence). V lost 5 bases and J lost 0, with 6 bases in between. The length of the CDR3 is 12 residues. The CDR3 sequence is CAWSGSTDTQYF. The CDR3 DNA follows: TGTGCCTGGTCCGGTAGCACAGATACGCAGTATTTT.

The chain uses TRBV25-1 and TRBJ1-6; D is ambiguous. Trimming pared 7 bases from V and 8 bases from J, leaving 9 bases between. CDR3 length equals 12 residues. Germline assignment: CDR1 MGHDK and CDR2 SYGVNS. The CDR3 reads CASKFGDSPLHF. CDR3 sequence (DNA): TGTGCCAGCAAATTTGGGGATTCACCCCTCCACTTT.

CDR3 nucleotides: TGTGCCAGCAGCAATTCTCAGTTATCTGGGGCCAACGTCCTGACTTTC. It translates to CASSNSQLSGANVLTF. This chain connects TRBV27 to TRBJ2-6; D gene unclear. This CDR3 has 16 amino acids. Germline V gene lookup returns CDR1 MNHEY and CDR2 SMNVEV (reference sequence). V dropped 6 bases and J dropped 1 base, with 13 bases sitting between them.

The V and J genes are TRBV5-1 and TRBJ1-5; a weak D match, TRBD1 (5 bases). Germline CDR1 reads SGHRS; CDR2 reads YFSETQ. V was pared by 3 bases and J by 5 bases, with 15 bases between. The CDR3 is 15 residues long. CDR3 sequence: CASSSSYGGDQPQHF. The DNA of the CDR3 is TGCGCCAGCAGCTCGTCATATGGGGGAGATCAGCCCCAGCATTTT.

The chain links TRBV6-5 to TRBJ2-4, with D tentatively TRBD1 (5 bases). The V and J ends lost 4 bases and 6 bases respectively, with 10 bases between them. The CDR3 is made up of 13 amino acids. Germline V lookup: CDR1 MNHEY, CDR2 SVGAGI. The DNA for the CDR3 is TGTGCCAGCAGTTTAGACCAGGGAAACATTCAGTACTTC. Encoded protein: CASSLDQGNIQYF.

The rearrangement uses TRBV29-1 and TRBJ1-2, with 9 bases that match TRBD1. Germline-derived CDR1 and CDR2 are SQVTM and ANQGSEA. The CDR3 has 12 amino acids. With 5 bases clipped from V and 8 bases from J, the junction kept 6 bases outside the gene matches. The CDR3 here is CSVLSGTGGYTF. The CDR3 nucleotides are TGCAGCGTTTTATCCGGGACAGGGGGCTACACCTTC.

J is TRBJ2-7 and V is TRBV27; 8 bases are a match to TRBD2. Germline V gives CDR1 MNHEY, CDR2 SMNVEV (reference sequence). This CDR3 comprises 16 residues. The V segment lost 9 bases and the J segment 5 bases; nucleotides outside the gene matches: 18. CDR3 residues: CARATAGRGEDHEQYF. For the CDR3, the DNA is TGTGCCAGGGCGACGGCTGGGCGGGGGGAGGACCACGAGCAGTACTTC.